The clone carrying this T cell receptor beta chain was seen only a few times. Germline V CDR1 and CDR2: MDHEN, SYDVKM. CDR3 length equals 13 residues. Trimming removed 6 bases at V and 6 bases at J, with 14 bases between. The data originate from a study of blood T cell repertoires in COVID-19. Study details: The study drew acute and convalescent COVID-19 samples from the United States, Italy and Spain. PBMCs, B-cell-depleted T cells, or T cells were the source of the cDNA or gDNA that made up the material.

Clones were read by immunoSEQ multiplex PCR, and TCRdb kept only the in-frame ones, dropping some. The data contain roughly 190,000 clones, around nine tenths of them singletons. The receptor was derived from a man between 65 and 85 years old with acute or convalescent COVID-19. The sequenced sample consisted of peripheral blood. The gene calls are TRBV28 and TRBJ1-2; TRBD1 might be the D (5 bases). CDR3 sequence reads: CASRAGGPNGYTF. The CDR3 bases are TGTGCCAGCAGGGCGGGGGGACCCAATGGCTACACCTTC.